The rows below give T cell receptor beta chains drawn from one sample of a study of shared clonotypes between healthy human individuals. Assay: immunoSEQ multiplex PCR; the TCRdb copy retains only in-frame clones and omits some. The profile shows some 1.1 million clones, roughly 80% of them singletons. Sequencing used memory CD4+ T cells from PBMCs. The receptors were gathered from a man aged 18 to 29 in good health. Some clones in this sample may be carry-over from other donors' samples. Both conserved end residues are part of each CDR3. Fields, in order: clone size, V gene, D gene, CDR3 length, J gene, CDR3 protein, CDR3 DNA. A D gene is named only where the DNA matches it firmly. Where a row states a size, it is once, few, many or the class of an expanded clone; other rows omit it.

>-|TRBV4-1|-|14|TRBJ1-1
CASSHAGQGTEAFF
TGCGCCAGCAGCCACGCGGGGCAGGGCACTGAAGCTTTCTTT
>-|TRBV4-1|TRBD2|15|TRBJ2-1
CASSQPGGSYNEQFF
TGCGCCAGCAGCCAACCGGGAGGCTCCTACAATGAGCAGTTCTTC
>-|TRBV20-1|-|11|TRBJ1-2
CSADPGHRNTF
TGCAGTGCTGACCCGGGCCACCGTAACACCTTC
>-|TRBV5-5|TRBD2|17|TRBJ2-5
CASSLRASGNPGETQYF
TGTGCCAGCAGCTTGAGGGCTAGCGGGAACCCCGGGGAGACCCAGTACTTC
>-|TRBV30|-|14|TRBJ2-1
CAWSGGRRAGEQFF
TGTGCCTGGTCCGGGGGACGCCGGGCGGGTGAGCAGTTCTTC
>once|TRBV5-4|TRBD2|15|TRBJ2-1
CASSPTSANYNEQFF
TGTGCCAGCAGCCCCACTAGCGCAAACTACAATGAGCAGTTCTTC
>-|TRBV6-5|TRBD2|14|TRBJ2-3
CATRLAGGTDTQYF
TGTGCCACCCGACTAGCGGGAGGCACAGATACGCAGTATTTT
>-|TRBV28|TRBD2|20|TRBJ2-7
CASTKSPGLAGGPTTYEQYF
TGTGCCAGCACCAAATCCCCAGGACTAGCGGGAGGGCCAACGACCTACGAGCAGTACTTC
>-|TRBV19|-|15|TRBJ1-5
CASALSGTSNQPQHF
TGTGCCAGTGCACTTTCCGGGACCTCCAATCAGCCCCAGCATTTT
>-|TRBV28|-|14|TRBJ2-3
CASSPQSGTDTQYF
TGTGCCAGCAGTCCACAAAGCGGGACAGATACGCAGTATTTT